This T cell receptor (beta chain) originates from a study of CD8 T cells in ankylosing spondylitis. TCRdb re-called the 5' RACE reads through MiXCR, storing one row per CDR3 protein. This table has 250,000 or so distinct CDR3 sequences, around a tenth appearing once. This CDR3 has 14 amino acids. The trim removed 5 bases at V and 2 bases at J, leaving 4 bases unmatched. Germline-derived CDR1 and CDR2 are SGHRS and YFSETQ. This chain uses TRBV5-1 with TRBJ2-3; TRBD2 matches 8 bases. This sequence was found in a male donor with ankylosing spondylitis or in good health (not recorded which). Sequencing was carried out using blood, either unsorted or a sorted T cell fraction (not recorded which). CDR3 sequence reads: CASRYSGATDTQYF. The CDR3 bases are TGCGCCAGCAGGTATAGCGGGGCCACAGATACGCAGTATTTT. The entire variable domain, with the rest obtained from reference TRBV5-1 and TRBJ2-3, is as follows: KAGVTQTPRYLIKTRGQQVTLSCSPISGHRSVSWYQQTPGQGLQFLFEYFSETQRNKGNFPGRFSGRQFSNSRSEMNVSTLELGDSALYLCASRYSGATDTQYFGPGTRLTVL.